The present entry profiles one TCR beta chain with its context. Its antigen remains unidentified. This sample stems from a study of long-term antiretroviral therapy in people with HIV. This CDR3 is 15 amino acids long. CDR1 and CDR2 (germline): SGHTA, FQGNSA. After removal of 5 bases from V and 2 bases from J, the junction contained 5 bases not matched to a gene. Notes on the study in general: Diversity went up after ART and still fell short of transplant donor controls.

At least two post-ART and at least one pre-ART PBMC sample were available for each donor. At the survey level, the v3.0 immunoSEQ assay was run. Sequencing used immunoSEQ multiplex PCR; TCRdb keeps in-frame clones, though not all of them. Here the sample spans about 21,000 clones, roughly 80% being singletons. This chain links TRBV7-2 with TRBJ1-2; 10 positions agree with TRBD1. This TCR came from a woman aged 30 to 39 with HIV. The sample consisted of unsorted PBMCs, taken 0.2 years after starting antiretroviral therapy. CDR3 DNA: TGTGCCAGCAGCCTGGGGACAGGGGAAAACTATGGCTACACCTTC. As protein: CASSLGTGENYGYTF.